This paragraph covers one T cell receptor beta chain sequence. The target antigen is unknown. This table comes from immunoSEQ multiplex PCR, and its TCRdb copy is limited to in-frame clones, with some not included. Of more than 100,000 clones detected, 92% appear once; the ten largest clones hold 7.9%. The data stem from a study of T cell responses to AZD1222 COVID-19 vaccine. Study-wide results and caveats: Just six or seven AZD1222 recipients tested seropositive at baseline. Vaccine-associated CD4 TCRs spanned spike, dominant at 160-218 and 743-854.

Per germline, CDR1 SGHTA and CDR2 FQGNSA. With V trimmed by 3 bases and J by 8 bases, 7 bases remained unmatched. This CDR3 has 15 residues. This sequence originates from an adult who received the AZD1222 COVID-19 vaccine. The sequences come from peripheral blood, collected 28 days after the second AZD1222 dose. This chain connects TRBV7-2 to TRBJ1-4, with 9 bases matching TRBD1. The CDR3 protein is CASSLSGQGDEKLFF. Here the CDR3 DNA reads TGTGCCAGCAGCTTGTCGGGACAGGGAGACGAAAAACTGTTTTTT.